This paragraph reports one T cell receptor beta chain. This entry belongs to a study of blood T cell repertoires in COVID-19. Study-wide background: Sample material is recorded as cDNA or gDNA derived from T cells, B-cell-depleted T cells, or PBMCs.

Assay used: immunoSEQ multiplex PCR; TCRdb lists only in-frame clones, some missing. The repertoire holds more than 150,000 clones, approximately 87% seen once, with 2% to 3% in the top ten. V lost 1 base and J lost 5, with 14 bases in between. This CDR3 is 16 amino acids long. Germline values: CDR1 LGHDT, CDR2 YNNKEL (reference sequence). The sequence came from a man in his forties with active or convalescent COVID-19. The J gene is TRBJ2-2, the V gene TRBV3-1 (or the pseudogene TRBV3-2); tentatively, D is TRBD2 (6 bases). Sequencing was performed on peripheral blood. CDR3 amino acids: CASSQVNLASTGELFF. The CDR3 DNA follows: TGTGCCAGCAGCCAAGTTAACCTAGCGAGTACCGGGGAGCTGTTTTTT.